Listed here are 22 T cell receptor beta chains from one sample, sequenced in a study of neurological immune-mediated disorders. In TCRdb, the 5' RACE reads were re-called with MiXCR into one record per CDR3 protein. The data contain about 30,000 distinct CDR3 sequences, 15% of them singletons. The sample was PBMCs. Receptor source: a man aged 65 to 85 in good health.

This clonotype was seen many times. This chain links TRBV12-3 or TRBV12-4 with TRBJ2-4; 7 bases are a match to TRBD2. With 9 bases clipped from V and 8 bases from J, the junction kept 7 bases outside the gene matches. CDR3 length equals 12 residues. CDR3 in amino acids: CASGPGGDIQYF. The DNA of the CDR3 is TGTGCCAGTGGACCGGGGGGAGACATTCAGTACTTC.

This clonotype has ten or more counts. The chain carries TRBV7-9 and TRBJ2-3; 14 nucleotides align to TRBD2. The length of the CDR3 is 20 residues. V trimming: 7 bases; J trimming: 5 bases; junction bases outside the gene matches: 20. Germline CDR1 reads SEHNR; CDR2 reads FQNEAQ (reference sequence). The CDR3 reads CASTPDVGTSGGTAEDTQYF. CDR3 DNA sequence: TGTGCCAGCACTCCTGACGTCGGGACTAGCGGGGGTACTGCCGAAGATACGCAGTATTTT.

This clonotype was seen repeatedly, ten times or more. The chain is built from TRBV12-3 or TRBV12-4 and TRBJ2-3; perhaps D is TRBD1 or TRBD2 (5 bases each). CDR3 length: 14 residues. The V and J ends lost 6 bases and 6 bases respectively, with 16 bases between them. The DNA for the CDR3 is TGTGCCAGCAGCTCCGGGACCCAGACGGATACGCAGTATTTT. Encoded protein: CASSSGTQTDTQYF.

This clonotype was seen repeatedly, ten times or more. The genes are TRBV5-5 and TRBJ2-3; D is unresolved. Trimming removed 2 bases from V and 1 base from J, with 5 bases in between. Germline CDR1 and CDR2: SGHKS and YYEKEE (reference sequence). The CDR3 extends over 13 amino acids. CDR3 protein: CASSFPGTDTQYF. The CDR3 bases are TGTGCCAGCAGCTTTCCAGGCACAGATACGCAGTATTTT.

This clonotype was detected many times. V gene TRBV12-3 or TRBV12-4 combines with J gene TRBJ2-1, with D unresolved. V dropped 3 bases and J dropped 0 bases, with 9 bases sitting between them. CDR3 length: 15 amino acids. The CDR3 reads CASSFWSYSYNEQFF. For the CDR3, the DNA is TGTGCCAGCAGTTTCTGGTCCTACTCCTACAATGAGCAGTTCTTC.

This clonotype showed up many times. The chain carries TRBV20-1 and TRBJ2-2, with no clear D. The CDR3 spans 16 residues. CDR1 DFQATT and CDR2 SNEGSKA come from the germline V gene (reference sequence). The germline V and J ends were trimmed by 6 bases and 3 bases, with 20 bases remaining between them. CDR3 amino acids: CSARSTGRYYTGELFF. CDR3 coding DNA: TGCAGTGCCCGATCCACCGGACGGTATTACACCGGGGAGCTGTTTTTT.

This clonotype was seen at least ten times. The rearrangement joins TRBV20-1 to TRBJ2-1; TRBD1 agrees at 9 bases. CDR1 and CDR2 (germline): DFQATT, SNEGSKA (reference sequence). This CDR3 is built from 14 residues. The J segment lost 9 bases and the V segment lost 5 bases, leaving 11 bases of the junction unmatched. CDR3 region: CSAERGQGGGEQFF. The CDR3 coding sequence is TGCAGTGCTGAAAGGGGACAGGGAGGCGGTGAGCAGTTCTTC.

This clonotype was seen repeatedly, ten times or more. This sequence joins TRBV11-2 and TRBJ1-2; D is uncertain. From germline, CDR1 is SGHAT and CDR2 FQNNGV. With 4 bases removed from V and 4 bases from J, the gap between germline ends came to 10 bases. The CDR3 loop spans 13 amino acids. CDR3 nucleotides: TGTGCCAGCAGCTCCGGCAGTTCCTATGGCTACACCTTC. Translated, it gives CASSSGSSYGYTF.

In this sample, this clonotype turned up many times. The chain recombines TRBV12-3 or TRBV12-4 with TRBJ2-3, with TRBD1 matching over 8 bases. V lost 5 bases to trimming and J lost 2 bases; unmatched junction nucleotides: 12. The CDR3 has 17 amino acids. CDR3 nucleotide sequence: TGTGCCAGCAGTCCCGCCCCCGGGACAGGTAACACAGATACGCAGTATTTT. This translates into CASSPAPGTGNTDTQYF.

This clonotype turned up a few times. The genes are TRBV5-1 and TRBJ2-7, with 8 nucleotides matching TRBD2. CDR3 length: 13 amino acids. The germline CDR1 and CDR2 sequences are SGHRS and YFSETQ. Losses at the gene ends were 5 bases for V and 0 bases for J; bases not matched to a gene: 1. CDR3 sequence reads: CASSGTSSYEQYF. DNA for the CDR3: TGCGCCAGCAGTGGGACTAGCTCCTACGAGCAGTACTTC.

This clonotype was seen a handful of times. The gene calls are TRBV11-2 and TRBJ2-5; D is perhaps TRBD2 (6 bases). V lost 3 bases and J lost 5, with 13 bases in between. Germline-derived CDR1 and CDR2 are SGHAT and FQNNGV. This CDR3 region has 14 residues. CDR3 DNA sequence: TGTGCCAGCAGCTTCGGGCGGGGCGTGGAGACCCAGTACTTC. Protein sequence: CASSFGRGVETQYF.

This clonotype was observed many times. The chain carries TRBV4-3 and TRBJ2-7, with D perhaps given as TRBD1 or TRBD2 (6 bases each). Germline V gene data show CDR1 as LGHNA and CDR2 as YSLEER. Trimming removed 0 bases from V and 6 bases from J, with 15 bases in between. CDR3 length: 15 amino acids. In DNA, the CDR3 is TGCGCCAGCAGCCAAGAAGTGGAGGGGGTAAGCGAGCAGTACTTC. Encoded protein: CASSQEVEGVSEQYF.

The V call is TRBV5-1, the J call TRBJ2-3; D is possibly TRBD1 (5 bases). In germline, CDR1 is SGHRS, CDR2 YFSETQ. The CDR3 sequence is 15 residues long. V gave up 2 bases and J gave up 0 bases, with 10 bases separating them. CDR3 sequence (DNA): TGCGCCAGCAGCTTCGTAGGGGATAGCACAGATACGCAGTATTTT. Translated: CASSFVGDSTDTQYF.

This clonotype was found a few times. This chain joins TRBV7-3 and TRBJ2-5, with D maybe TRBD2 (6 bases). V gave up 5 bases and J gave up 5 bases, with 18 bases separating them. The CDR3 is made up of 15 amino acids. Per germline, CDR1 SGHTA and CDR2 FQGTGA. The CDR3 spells CASSLRRGPRETQYF. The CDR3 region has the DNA TGTGCCAGCAGCCTAAGGAGGGGCCCCCGGGAGACCCAGTACTTC.

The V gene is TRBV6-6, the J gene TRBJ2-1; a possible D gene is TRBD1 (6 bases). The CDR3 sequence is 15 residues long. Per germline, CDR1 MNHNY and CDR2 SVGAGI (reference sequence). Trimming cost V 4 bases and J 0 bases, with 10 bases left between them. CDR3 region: CASSSGTTSYNEQFF. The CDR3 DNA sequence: TGTGCCAGCAGTTCCGGGACAACCTCCTACAATGAGCAGTTCTTC.

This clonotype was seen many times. CDR3 sequence (DNA): TGTGCCAGCTCACCACATCCGAGGTCGGACACTGAAGCTTTCTTT. As protein: CASSPHPRSDTEAFF. V usage is TRBV18 and J usage is TRBJ1-1; D uncertain. This CDR3 has 15 amino acids. Trimming stripped 1 base from V and 3 bases from J, with 12 bases between. In germline, CDR1 is KGHSH, CDR2 LQKENI.

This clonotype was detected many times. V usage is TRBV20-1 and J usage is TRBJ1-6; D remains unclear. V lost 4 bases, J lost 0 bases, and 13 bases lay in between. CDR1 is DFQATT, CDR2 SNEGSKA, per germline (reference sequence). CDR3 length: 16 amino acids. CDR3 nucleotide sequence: TGCAGTGCTACCTCCTCAGCGAGCTCCTATAATTCACCCCTCCACTTT. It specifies CSATSSASSYNSPLHF.

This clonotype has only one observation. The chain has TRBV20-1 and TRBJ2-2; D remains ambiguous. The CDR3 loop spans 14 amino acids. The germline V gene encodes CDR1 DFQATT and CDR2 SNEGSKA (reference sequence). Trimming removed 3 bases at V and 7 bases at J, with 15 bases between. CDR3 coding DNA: TGCAGTGCTAGGTCACCCGGGCGGTTCGGGGAGCTGTTTTTT. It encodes CSARSPGRFGELFF.

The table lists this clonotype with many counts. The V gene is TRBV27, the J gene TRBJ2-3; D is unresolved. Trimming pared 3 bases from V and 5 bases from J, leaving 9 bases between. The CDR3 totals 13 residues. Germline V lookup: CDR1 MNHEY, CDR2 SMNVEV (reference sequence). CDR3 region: CASSFFFGDTQYF. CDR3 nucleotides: TGTGCCAGCAGTTTCTTCTTTGGAGATACGCAGTATTTT.

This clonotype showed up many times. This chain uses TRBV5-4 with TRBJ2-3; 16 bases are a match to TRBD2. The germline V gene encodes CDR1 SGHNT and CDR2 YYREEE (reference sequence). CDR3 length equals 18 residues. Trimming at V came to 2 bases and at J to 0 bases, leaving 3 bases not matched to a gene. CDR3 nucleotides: TGTGCCAGCAGCTTTGGGACTAGCGGGGGGGCTAGCACAGATACGCAGTATTTT. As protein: CASSFGTSGGASTDTQYF.

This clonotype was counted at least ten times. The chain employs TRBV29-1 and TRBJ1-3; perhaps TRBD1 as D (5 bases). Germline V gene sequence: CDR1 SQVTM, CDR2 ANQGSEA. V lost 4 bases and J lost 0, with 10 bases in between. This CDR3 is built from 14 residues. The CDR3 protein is CSVAWGGSGNTIYF. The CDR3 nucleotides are TGCAGCGTTGCTTGGGGGGGCTCTGGAAACACCATATATTTT.

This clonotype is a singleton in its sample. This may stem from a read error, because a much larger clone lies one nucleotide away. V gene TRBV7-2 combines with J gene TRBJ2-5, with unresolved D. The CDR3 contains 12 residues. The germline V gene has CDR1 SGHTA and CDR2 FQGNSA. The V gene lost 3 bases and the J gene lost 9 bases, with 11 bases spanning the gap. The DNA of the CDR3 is TGTACCAGCAGCTTCCTACCCGAGGCCCAGTACTTC. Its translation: CTSSFLPEAQYF. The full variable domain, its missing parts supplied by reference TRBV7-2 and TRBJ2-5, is GAGVSQSPSNKVTEKGKDVELRCDPISGHTALYWYRQSLGQGLEFLIYFQGNSAPDKSGLPSDRFSAERTGGSVSTLTIQRTQQEDSAVYLCTSSFLPEAQYFGPGTRLLVL.